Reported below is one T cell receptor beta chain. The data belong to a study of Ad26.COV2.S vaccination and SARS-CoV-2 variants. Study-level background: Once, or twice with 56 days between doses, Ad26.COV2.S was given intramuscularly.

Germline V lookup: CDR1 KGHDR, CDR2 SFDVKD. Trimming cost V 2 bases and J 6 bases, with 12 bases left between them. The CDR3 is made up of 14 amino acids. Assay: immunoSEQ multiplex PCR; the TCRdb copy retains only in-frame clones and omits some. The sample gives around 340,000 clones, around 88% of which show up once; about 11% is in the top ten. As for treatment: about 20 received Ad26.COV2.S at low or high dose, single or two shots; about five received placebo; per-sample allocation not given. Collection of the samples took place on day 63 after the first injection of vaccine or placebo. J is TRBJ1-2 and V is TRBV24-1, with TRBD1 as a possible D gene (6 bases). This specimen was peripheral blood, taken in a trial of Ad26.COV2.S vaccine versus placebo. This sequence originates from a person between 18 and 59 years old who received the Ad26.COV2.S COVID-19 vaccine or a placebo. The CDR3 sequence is CATSDWRGMDGYTF. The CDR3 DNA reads TGTGCCACCAGTGATTGGAGGGGGATGGATGGCTACACCTTC.